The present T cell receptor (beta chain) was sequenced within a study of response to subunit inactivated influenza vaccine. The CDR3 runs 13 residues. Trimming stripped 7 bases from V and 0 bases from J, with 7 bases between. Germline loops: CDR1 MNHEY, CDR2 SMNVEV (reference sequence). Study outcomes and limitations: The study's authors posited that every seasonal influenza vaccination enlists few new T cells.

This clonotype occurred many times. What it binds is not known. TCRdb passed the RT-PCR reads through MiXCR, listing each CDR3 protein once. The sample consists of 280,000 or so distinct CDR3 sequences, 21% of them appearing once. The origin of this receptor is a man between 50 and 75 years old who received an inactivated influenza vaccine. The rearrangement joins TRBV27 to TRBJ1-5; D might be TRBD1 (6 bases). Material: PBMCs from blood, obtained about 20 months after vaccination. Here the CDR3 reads CASKGDSNQPQHF. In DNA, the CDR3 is TGTGCCAGCAAGGGGGATAGCAATCAGCCCCAGCATTTT.